Below are 29 T cell receptor beta chains sequenced from a single sample in a study of early T cells in non-severe SARS-CoV-2 infection. MiXCR was run by TCRdb on the 5' RACE reads, yielding one entry per CDR3 protein. Of some 22,000 distinct CDR3 sequences in the sample, approximately 5% are singletons; the top ten hold 7.8%. The material sequenced was whole blood. The receptor source for this set is an adult who was a healthcare worker with PCR-confirmed SARS-CoV-2 infection or an uninfected control (not recorded which).

This clonotype appeared many times. The gene calls are TRBV20-1 and TRBJ1-1, with 7 bases fitting TRBD1. V lost 0 bases, J lost 3 bases, and 7 bases stayed unmatched. The CDR3 extends over 15 amino acids. The germline gives CDR1 DFQATT, CDR2 SNEGSKA (reference sequence). The CDR3 sequence is CSARDPRGEDTEAFF. In DNA form, the CDR3 reads TGCAGTGCTAGAGATCCCAGGGGGGAGGACACTGAAGCTTTCTTT.

This clonotype was seen many times. This sequence joins TRBV10-3 and TRBJ2-5, with 8 bases aligning to TRBD1. Trimming took 3 bases from V and 4 from J; bases not matched to a gene: 16. Germline V lookup: CDR1 ENHRY, CDR2 SYGVKD. The CDR3 length is 18 residues. CDR3 nucleotide sequence: TGTGCCATCAGTGAACCGGGCCCAACAGGGGGTTTCCGAGAGACCCAGTACTTC. It encodes CAISEPGPTGGFRETQYF.

This clonotype was picked up many times. The rearrangement joins TRBV7-2 to TRBJ2-5; D is unresolved. The CDR3 extends over 15 amino acids. Germline CDR1 reads SGHTA; CDR2 reads FQGNSA. Trimming removed 4 bases at V and 2 bases at J, with 14 bases between. CDR3 loop: CASSSPWGIQETQYF. In nucleotides, the CDR3 is TGTGCCAGCAGCTCACCCTGGGGAATTCAAGAGACCCAGTACTTC.

This clonotype was seen many times. The DNA for the CDR3 is TGTGCCAGCTCATCCACAGGGGGGCCCTTGAACACTGAAGCTTTCTTT. Translating it yields CASSSTGGPLNTEAFF. V is TRBV18 and J is TRBJ1-1; 8 positions match TRBD1. CDR1 KGHSH and CDR2 LQKENI come from the germline V gene. The CDR3 length is 16 residues. J lost 0 bases, V lost 5 bases, and 8 bases had no gene match.

This clonotype came up many times. This sequence joins TRBV9 and TRBJ2-3; the match to TRBD2 covers 12 bases. Germline CDR1 SGDLS, CDR2 YYNGEE. The V and J ends lost 4 bases and 6 bases, in that order; junction bases with no gene match: 9. CDR3 size: 16 residues. Here the CDR3 DNA reads TGTGCCAGCAGCATATCTAGCGGGGGGGCGATGGATACGCAGTATTTT. Translated, it gives CASSISSGGAMDTQYF.

At least ten counts were recorded for this clonotype. The chain uses TRBV29-1 and TRBJ2-1; possibly TRBD2 for D (6 bases). Trimming stripped 6 bases from V and 10 bases from J, with 7 bases between. There are 9 residues in the CDR3. Germline CDR1 is SQVTM and CDR2 is ANQGSEA. DNA for the CDR3: TGCAGCGTCGGAGGGGAGCAGTTCTTC. Translation gives CSVGGEQFF.

This clonotype has only a few counts. The gene calls are TRBV29-1 and TRBJ2-3, with TRBD2 matching over 7 bases. After removal of 7 bases from V and 4 bases from J, the junction contained 17 bases not matched to a gene. The CDR3 loop spans 16 amino acids. Germline V gene lookup returns CDR1 SQVTM and CDR2 ANQGSEA. The CDR3 here is CSACWGGDSGADTQYF. The CDR3 nucleotides are TGCAGCGCCTGTTGGGGGGGAGATTCAGGCGCAGATACGCAGTATTTT.

This clonotype was seen only a few times. The chain joins TRBV6-1 to TRBJ2-1; the D is unclear. V was cut by 3 bases and J by 0 bases, with 9 bases left in between. The germline V gene encodes CDR1 MNHNS and CDR2 SASEGT. The CDR3 is made up of 15 amino acids. CDR3 sequence reads: CASSDRRSSYNEQFF. CDR3 nucleotides: TGTGCCAGCAGTGATCGCCGGAGCTCCTACAATGAGCAGTTCTTC.

J is TRBJ2-3 and V is TRBV5-1, with 8 positions matching TRBD2. CDR3 length: 16 residues. Germline V lookup: CDR1 SGHRS, CDR2 YFSETQ. Trimming took 0 bases from V and 0 from J; bases not matched to a gene: 3. This CDR3 reads CASSLAGGPSTDTQYF. The CDR3 DNA sequence: TGCGCCAGCAGCTTGGCGGGAGGGCCCAGCACAGATACGCAGTATTTT.

This clonotype was detected only a few times. The chain employs TRBV12-3 or TRBV12-4 and TRBJ2-6; 10 nucleotides align to TRBD1. CDR3 length equals 17 residues. The ends lost 6 bases at V and 0 bases at J; junction bases unmatched: 5. CDR3 bases: TGTGCCAGCAGATCCGGGACAGGGGTCTCTGGGGCCAACGTCCTGACTTTC. It translates to CASRSGTGVSGANVLTF.

This clonotype was observed a few times. The chain couples TRBV3-1 to TRBJ1-6; no firm D call. This CDR3 has 12 residues. V gave up 2 bases and J gave up 7 bases, with 3 bases separating them. Germline CDR1 and CDR2: LGHDT and YNNKEL (reference sequence). The CDR3 loop reads CASSQLNSPLHF. The CDR3 DNA follows: TGTGCCAGCAGCCAATTGAATTCACCCCTCCACTTT.

This clonotype appeared many times. This rearrangement joins TRBV2 to TRBJ2-3; a possible D gene is TRBD2 (7 bases). The ends were cut back, 9 bases at V and 6 bases at J, with 25 bases in the middle. Germline V gene data show CDR1 as SNHLY and CDR2 as FYNNEI. This CDR3 has 16 residues. In nucleotides, the CDR3 is TGTGCCAGTACCCCAATGTTGAGGGGGGGCATGGATACGCAGTATTTT. Translated: CASTPMLRGGMDTQYF.

This clonotype turned up a few times. An end of the junction does not agree with germline; a read error may underlie this. This chain links TRBV28 with TRBJ1-5, with TRBD1 as a possible D gene (5 bases). The CDR3 contains 12 residues. Looked up from germline, CDR1 is MDHEN and CDR2 is SYDVKM. This chain's CDR3 is CVSGTGNQPQHF. In nucleotides, the CDR3 is TGTGTCAGCGGGACGGGCAATCAGCCCCAGCATTTT.

The chain has TRBV6-5 and TRBJ2-2; no reliable D call. The CDR3 runs 15 residues. The germline CDR1 and CDR2 sequences are MNHEY and SVGAGI. V was clipped by 6 bases and J by 2 bases, with 13 bases between them. For the CDR3, the DNA is TGTGCCAGCAGAGCCCTCGACCGCAACACCGGGGAGCTGTTTTTT. Residues: CASRALDRNTGELFF.

This clonotype has ten or more counts. The chain combines TRBV11-3 with TRBJ2-7, with 8 bases fitting TRBD1. The CDR3 has 14 amino acids. V lost 5 bases, J lost 2 bases, and 5 bases stayed unmatched. Germline V gene sequence: CDR1 SGHNT, CDR2 YENEEA. For the CDR3, the DNA is TGTGCCAGCAGCCCGGGACAGGCTACCTACGAGCAGTACTTC. This gives the protein CASSPGQATYEQYF.

This clonotype was seen at least ten times. V usage is TRBV11-1 and J usage is TRBJ2-3; possible D gene TRBD2, 6 bases. Germline CDR1 is SGHAT and CDR2 is FQDESV (reference sequence). The V end was cut by 2 bases, the J end by 4 bases, with 16 bases between. The CDR3 has 16 residues. The DNA for the CDR3 is TGTGCCAGCAGCTTAAGACTAGATATTTATCCAGATACGCAGTATTTT. Protein sequence: CASSLRLDIYPDTQYF.

This clonotype was detected many times. V gene TRBV11-3 combines with J gene TRBJ2-1; 7 nucleotides match TRBD2. Unmatched junction bases numbered 0, after V lost 0 bases and J lost 4 bases. Per the germline V gene, CDR1 is SGHNT and CDR2 is YENEEA. This CDR3 comprises 14 residues. The CDR3 DNA reads as TGTGCCAGCAGCTTAGAGGGACTATACAATGAGCAGTTCTTC. Its translation: CASSLEGLYNEQFF.

The sample holds many counts of this clonotype. The rearrangement joins TRBV7-2 to TRBJ2-7; D perhaps matches TRBD2 (5 bases). V lost 1 base and J lost 0, with 10 bases in between. Per the germline V gene, CDR1 is SGHTA and CDR2 is FQGNSA. The CDR3 contains 15 residues. The CDR3: CASSLGAGSSYEQYF. As DNA, the CDR3 is TGTGCCAGCAGCTTAGGGGCGGGCAGCTCCTACGAGCAGTACTTC. The variable domain in full, with the rest retrieved from reference TRBV7-2 and TRBJ2-7, is GAGVSQSPSNKVTEKGKDVELRCDPISGHTALYWYRQSLGQGLEFLIYFQGNSAPDKSGLPSDRFSAERTGGSVSTLTIQRTQQEDSAVYLCASSLGAGSSYEQYFGPGTRLTVT.

Ten or more counts support this clonotype. V is TRBV20-1 and J is TRBJ2-7, with a possible D match to TRBD2 (6 bases). The CDR3 runs to 14 residues. Trimming stripped 3 bases from V and 2 bases from J, with 14 bases between. CDR1 and CDR2 from the germline V gene are DFQATT and SNEGSKA (reference sequence). The CDR3 region is CSAREGTGPYEQYF. CDR3 nucleotide sequence: TGCAGTGCTAGGGAAGGGACTGGTCCCTACGAGCAGTACTTC.

This clonotype was seen repeatedly, ten times or more. V is TRBV29-1 and J is TRBJ2-7; D is tentatively TRBD1 or TRBD2 (5 bases each). V gave up 1 base and J gave up 0 bases, with 7 bases separating them. The CDR3 has 13 residues. Germline loops: CDR1 SQVTM, CDR2 ANQGSEA. Here the CDR3 reads CSVEGGTSYEQYF. The CDR3 DNA follows: TGCAGCGTTGAAGGTGGGACCTCCTACGAGCAGTACTTC.

Many counts were recorded for this clonotype. The V gene is TRBV4-2, the J gene TRBJ2-5, with D possibly matching TRBD1 (6 bases). Germline assignment: CDR1 LGHNA and CDR2 YNFKEQ. The CDR3 length is 14 residues. V was cut by 0 bases and J by 9 bases, with 14 bases left in between. Written as DNA, the CDR3 is TGTGCCAGCAGCCAAGAGGGGGCTAATTGGGCCCAGTACTTC. Encoded protein: CASSQEGANWAQYF.

This clonotype was found many times. The V call is TRBV19, the J call TRBJ1-1; D gene ambiguous. Germline assignment: CDR1 LNHDA and CDR2 SQIVND (reference sequence). Trimming took 6 bases from V and 3 from J, leaving 14 bases between them. The CDR3 has 14 residues. The CDR3 loop is CASSPGQRDTEAFF. The DNA of the CDR3 is TGTGCCAGTAGCCCAGGCCAGCGAGACACTGAAGCTTTCTTT.

In this sample, this clonotype turned up many times. The V call is TRBV29-1, the J call TRBJ2-3; D is unclear. The V gene's germline CDR1 is SQVTM and CDR2 ANQGSEA. Trimming stripped 3 bases from V and 0 bases from J, with 16 bases between. The CDR3 covers 16 residues. The CDR3 region is CSVESWLDPSTDTQYF. The CDR3 DNA reads TGCAGCGTTGAGAGTTGGCTGGACCCTAGCACAGATACGCAGTATTTT.

This clonotype showed up many times. V gene TRBV19 combines with J gene TRBJ2-2; unclear D gene. The CDR3 runs to 16 residues. CDR1 is LNHDA, CDR2 SQIVND, per germline (reference sequence). The ends were cut back, 3 bases at V and 4 bases at J, with 15 bases in the middle. CDR3 nucleotide sequence: TGTGCCAGTAGTATTATACCAGGAGAACTCACCGGGGAGCTGTTTTTT. Translating gives CASSIIPGELTGELFF.

This clonotype was recorded many times. This chain links TRBV7-9 with TRBJ2-1; perhaps TRBD2 as D (5 bases). CDR1 is SEHNR, CDR2 FQNEAQ, per germline (reference sequence). This CDR3 spans 14 amino acids. V was pared by 5 bases and J by 8 bases, with 16 bases between. This CDR3 is CASSTRPGSDEQFF. In DNA, the CDR3 is TGTGCCAGCAGCACCCGGCCGGGGTCCGATGAGCAGTTCTTC.

This clonotype was seen ten or more times. DNA for the CDR3: TGCAGCGTTGAACTCGGACAGGGGCTTTTAGATACGCAGTATTTT. Amino acid sequence: CSVELGQGLLDTQYF. The chain joins TRBV29-1 to TRBJ2-3, with 9 nucleotides matching TRBD1. The CDR3 is 15 amino acids. V gave up 2 bases and J gave up 5 bases; unmatched junction bases: 8. Per germline, CDR1 SQVTM and CDR2 ANQGSEA.

This clonotype was detected ten times or more. The chain links TRBV12-3 or TRBV12-4 to TRBJ2-3, with unresolved D. The CDR3 is 12 amino acids. V gave up 5 bases and J gave up 1 base, with 4 bases separating them. CDR3 residues: CASSLRTDTQYF. CDR3 nucleotides: TGTGCCAGCAGTCTCCGCACAGATACGCAGTATTTT.

This clonotype was detected ten times or more. The rearrangement links TRBV15 to TRBJ2-3, with D perhaps TRBD1 (6 bases). Germline V lookup: CDR1 LNHNV, CDR2 YYDKDF (reference sequence). The CDR3 sequence is 13 residues long. V lost 5 bases to trimming and J lost 4 bases, with 10 bases between them. The CDR3 here is CATSPGVSDTQYF. The CDR3 DNA is TGTGCCACCAGCCCAGGGGTTTCAGATACGCAGTATTTT.

This clonotype ranks as medium-sized. The V and J genes are TRBV2 and TRBJ2-3; 12 bases line up with TRBD2. Germline values: CDR1 SNHLY, CDR2 FYNNEI. The CDR3 has 15 amino acids. With V trimmed by 6 bases and J by 1 base, 2 bases remained unmatched. CDR3 sequence reads: CASRRTSGGTDTQYF. Here the CDR3 DNA reads TGTGCCAGCAGGAGGACTAGCGGGGGCACAGATACGCAGTATTTT.